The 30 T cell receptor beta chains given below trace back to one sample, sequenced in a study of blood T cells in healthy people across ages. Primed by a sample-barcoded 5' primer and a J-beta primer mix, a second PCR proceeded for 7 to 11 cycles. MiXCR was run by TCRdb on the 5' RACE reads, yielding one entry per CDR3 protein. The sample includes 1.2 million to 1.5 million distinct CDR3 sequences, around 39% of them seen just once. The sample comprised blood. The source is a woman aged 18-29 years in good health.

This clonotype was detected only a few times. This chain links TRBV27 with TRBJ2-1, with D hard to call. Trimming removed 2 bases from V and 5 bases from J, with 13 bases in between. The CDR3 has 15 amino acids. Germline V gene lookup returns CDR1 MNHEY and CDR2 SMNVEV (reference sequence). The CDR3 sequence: CASSLGYGQNNEQFF. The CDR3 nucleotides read TGTGCCAGCAGTTTAGGTTATGGGCAGAACAATGAGCAGTTCTTC.

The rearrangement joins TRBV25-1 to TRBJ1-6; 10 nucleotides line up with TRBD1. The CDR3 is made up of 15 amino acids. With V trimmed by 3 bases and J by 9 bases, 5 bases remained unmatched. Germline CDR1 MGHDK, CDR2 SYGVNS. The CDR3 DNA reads TGTGCCAGCAGTGACCCAGGACAGGGGGTTTCACCCCTCCACTTT. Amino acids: CASSDPGQGVSPLHF. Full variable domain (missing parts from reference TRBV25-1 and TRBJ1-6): EADIYQTPRYLVIGTGKKITLECSQTMGHDKMYWYQQDPGMELHLIHYSYGVNSTEKGDLSSESTVSRIRTEHFPLTLESARPSHTSQYLCASSDPGQGVSPLHFGNGTRLTVT.

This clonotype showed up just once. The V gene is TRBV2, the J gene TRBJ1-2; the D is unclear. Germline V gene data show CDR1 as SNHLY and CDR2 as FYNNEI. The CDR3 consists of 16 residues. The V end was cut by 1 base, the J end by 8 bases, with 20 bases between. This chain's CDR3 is CASSEGGSLTKEGYTF. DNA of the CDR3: TGTGCCAGCAGTGAAGGGGGTTCGTTGACCAAGGAGGGCTACACCTTC.

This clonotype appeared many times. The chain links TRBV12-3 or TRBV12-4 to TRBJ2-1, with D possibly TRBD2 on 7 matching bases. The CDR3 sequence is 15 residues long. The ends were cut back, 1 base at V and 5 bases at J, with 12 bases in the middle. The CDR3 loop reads CASSLGAGAHNEQFF. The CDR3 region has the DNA TGTGCCAGCAGTTTAGGGGCGGGGGCCCACAATGAGCAGTTCTTC.

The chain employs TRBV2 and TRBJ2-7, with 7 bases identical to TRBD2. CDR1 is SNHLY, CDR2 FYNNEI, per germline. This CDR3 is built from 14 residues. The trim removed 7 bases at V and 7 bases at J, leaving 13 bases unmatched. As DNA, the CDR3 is TGTGCCAGCACCCAAAGGGAGGGTTACAATGAGCAGTACTTC. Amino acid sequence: CASTQREGYNEQYF.

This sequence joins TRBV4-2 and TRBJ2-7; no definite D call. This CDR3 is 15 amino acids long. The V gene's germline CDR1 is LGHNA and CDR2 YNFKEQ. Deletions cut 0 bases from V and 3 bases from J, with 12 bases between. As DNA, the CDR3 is TGTGCCAGCAGCCAAGAATTCCTCATACGCTACGAGCAGTACTTC. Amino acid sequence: CASSQEFLIRYEQYF.

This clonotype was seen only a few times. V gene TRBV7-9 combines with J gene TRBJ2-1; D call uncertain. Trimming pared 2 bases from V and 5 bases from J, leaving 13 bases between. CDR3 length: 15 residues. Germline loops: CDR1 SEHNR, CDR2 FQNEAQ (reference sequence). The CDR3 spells CASSLLTLRDNEQFF. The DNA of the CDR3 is TGTGCCAGCAGCTTACTCACTCTGAGAGACAATGAGCAGTTCTTC.

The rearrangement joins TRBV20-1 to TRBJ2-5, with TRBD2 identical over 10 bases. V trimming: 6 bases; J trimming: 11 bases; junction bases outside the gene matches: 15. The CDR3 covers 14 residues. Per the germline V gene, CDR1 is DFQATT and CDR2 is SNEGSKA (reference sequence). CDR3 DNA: TGCAGTGCGACAGGGACTAGCGACCCCAATGAGCAGTACTTC. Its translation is CSATGTSDPNEQYF.

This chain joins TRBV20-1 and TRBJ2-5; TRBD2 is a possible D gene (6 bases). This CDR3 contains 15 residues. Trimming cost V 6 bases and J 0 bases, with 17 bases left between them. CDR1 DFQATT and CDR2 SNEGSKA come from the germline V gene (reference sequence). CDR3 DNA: TGCAGTGCCTCAACCGGGACTTTGTACCAAGAGACCCAGTACTTC. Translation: CSASTGTLYQETQYF.

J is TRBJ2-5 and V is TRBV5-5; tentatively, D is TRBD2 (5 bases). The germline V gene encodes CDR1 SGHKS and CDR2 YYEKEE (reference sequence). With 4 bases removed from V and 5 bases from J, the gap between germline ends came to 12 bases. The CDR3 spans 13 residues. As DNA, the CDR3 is TGTGCCAGCAGCCTCGCCCCTAGCGAGACCCAGTACTTC. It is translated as CASSLAPSETQYF.

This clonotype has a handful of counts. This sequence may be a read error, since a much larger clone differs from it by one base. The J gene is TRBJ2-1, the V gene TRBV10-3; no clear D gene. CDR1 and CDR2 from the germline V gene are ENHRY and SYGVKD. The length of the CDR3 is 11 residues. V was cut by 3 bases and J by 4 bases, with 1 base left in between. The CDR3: CAISDYNEQFF. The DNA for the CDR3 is TGTGCCATCAGTGATTACAATGAGCAGTTCTTC.

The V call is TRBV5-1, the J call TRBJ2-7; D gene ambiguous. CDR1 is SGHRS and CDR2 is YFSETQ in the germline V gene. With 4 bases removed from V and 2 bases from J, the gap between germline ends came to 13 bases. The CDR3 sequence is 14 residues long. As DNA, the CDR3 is TGCGCCAGCAGCATACGTAGTGAACCCTACGAGCAGTACTTC. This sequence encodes CASSIRSEPYEQYF.

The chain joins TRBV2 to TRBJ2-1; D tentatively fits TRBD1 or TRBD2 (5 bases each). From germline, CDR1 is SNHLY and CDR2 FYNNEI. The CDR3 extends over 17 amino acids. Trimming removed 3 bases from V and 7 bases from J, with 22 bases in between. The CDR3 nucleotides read TGTGCCAGCAGTGACCTATCCGGGACCCTCCTCGGTAATGAGCAGTTCTTC. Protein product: CASSDLSGTLLGNEQFF.

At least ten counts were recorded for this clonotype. Here the CDR3 DNA reads TGCAGCGTTGACAGTAAAGGTCAAGAGACCCAGTACTTC. This translates into CSVDSKGQETQYF. The chain combines TRBV29-1 with TRBJ2-5; D remains unclear. The CDR3 extends over 13 amino acids. Trimming shortened V by 3 bases and J by 2 bases, and 10 bases separated the two germline ends. Germline V gene sequence: CDR1 SQVTM, CDR2 ANQGSEA.

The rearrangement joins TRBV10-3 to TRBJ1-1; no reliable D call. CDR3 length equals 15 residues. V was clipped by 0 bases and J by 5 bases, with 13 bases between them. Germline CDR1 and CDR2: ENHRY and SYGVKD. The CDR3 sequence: CAISESEALATEAFF. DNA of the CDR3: TGTGCCATCAGTGAGTCGGAAGCCCTTGCAACTGAAGCTTTCTTT.

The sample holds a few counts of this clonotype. DNA of the CDR3: TGTGCCAGCAGCTTAGAGCCTGTCGGGGGCTATGGCTACACCTTC. Residues: CASSLEPVGGYGYTF. V gene TRBV7-9 combines with J gene TRBJ1-2, with D perhaps matching TRBD1 (5 bases). This CDR3 comprises 15 residues. V was shortened by 1 base and J by 4 bases, with 13 bases between the two germline ends. In germline, CDR1 is SEHNR, CDR2 FQNEAQ (reference sequence). Using reference TRBV7-9 and TRBJ1-2 for the parts outside the CDR3, the full variable domain is DTGVSQNPRHKITKRGQNVTFRCDPISEHNRLYWYRQTLGQGPEFLTYFQNEAQLEKSRLLSDRFSAERPKGSFSTLEIQRTEQGDSAMYLCASSLEPVGGYGYTFGSGTRLTVV.

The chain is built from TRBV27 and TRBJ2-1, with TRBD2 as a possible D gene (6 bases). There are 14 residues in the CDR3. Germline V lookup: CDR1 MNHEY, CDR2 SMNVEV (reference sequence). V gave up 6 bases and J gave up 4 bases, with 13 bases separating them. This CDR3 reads CASRPRAGYNEQFF. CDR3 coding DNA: TGTGCCAGCAGACCGAGGGCGGGGTACAATGAGCAGTTCTTC.

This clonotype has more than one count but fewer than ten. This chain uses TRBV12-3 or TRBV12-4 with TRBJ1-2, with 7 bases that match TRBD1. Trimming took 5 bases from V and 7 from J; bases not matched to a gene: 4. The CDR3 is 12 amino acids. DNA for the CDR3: TGTGCCAGCAGTCGCAGACAGGGTGGCTACACCTTC. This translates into CASSRRQGGYTF.

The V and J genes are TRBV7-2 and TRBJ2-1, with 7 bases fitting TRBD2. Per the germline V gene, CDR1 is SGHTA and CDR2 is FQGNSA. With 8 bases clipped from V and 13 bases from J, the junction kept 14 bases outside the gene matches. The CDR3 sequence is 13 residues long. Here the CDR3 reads CASRYSAGETQFF. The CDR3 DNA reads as TGTGCCAGCCGCTACAGCGCGGGGGAGACCCAGTTCTTC.

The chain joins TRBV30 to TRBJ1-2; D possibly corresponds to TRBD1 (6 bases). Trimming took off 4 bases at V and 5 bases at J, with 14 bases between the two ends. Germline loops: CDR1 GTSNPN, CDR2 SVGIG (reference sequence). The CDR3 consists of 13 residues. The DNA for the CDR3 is TGTGCCTGGATAGGCAGGGGTTCTTATGGCTACACCTTC. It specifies CAWIGRGSYGYTF.

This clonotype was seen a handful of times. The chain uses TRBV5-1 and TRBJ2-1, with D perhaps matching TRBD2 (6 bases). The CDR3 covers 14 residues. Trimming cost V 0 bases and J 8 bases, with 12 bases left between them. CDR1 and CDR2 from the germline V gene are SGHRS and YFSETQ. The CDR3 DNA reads TGCGCCAGCAGCTTGGCAGCACGGAGGGATGAGCAGTTCTTC. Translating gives CASSLAARRDEQFF.

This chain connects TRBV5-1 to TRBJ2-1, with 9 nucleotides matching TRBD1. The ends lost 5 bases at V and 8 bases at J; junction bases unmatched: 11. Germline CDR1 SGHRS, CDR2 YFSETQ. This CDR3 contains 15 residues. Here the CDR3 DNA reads TGCGCCAGCAGATCGGCAGGACAGGGGCCCGATGAGCAGTTCTTC. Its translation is CASRSAGQGPDEQFF. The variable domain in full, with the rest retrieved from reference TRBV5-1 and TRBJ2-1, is KAGVTQTPRYLIKTRGQQVTLSCSPISGHRSVSWYQQTPGQGLQFLFEYFSETQRNKGNFPGRFSGRQFSNSRSEMNVSTLELGDSALYLCASRSAGQGPDEQFFGPGTRLTVL.

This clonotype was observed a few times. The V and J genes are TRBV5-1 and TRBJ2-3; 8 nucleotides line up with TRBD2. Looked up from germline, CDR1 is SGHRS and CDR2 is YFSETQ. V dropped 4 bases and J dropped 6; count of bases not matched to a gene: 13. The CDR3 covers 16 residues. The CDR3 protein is CASSPDMTSEIDTQYF. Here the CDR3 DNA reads TGCGCCAGCAGCCCAGACATGACTAGCGAGATCGATACGCAGTATTTT. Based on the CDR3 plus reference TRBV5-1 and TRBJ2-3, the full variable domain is KAGVTQTPRYLIKTRGQQVTLSCSPISGHRSVSWYQQTPGQGLQFLFEYFSETQRNKGNFPGRFSGRQFSNSRSEMNVSTLELGDSALYLCASSPDMTSEIDTQYFGPGTRLTVL.

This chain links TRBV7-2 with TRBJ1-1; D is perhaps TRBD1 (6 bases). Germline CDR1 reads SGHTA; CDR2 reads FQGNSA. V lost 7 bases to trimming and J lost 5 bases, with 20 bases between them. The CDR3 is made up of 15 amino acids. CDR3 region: CASTEEGGAETEAFF. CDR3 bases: TGTGCCAGCACCGAGGAGGGGGGGGCTGAAACTGAAGCTTTCTTT.

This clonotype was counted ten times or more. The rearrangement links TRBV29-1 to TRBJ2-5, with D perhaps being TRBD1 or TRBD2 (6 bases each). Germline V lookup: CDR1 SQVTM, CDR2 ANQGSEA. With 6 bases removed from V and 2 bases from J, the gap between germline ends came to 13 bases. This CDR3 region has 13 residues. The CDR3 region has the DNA TGCAGCGTGGTTCGAGGGGGGCAAGAGACCCAGTACTTC. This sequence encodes CSVVRGGQETQYF.

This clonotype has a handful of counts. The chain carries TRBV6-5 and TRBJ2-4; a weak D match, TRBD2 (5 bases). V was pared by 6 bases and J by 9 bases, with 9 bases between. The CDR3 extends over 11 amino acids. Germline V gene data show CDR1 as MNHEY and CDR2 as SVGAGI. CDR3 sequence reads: CASRGDFIQYF. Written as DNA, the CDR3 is TGTGCCAGCAGGGGAGATTTCATTCAGTACTTC.

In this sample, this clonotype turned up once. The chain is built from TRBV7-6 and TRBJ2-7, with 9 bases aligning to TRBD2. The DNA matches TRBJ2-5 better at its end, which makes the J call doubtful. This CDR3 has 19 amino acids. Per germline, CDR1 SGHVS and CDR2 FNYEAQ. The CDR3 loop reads CASSLLRVAGAKSQETQYF. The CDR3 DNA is TGTGCCAGCAGCTTATTACGCGTAGCGGGGGCCAAGAGCCAAGAGACCCAGTACTTC.

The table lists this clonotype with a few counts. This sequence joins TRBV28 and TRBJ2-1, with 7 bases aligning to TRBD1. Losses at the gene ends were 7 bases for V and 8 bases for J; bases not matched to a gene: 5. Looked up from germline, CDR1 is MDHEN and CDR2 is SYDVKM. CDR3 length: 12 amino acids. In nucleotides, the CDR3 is TGTGCCAGCAACCCACAGGGGCATGAGCAGTTCTTC. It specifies CASNPQGHEQFF.

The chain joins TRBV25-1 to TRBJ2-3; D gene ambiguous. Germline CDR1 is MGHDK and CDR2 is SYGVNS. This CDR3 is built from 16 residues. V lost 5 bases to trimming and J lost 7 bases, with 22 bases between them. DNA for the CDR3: TGTGCCAGCAGTTTCCTATCTACCGGGCCCCAAAATACGCAGTATTTT. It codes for CASSFLSTGPQNTQYF. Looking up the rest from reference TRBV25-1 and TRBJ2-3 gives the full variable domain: EADIYQTPRYLVIGTGKKITLECSQTMGHDKMYWYQQDPGMELHLIHYSYGVNSTEKGDLSSESTVSRIRTEHFPLTLESARPSHTSQYLCASSFLSTGPQNTQYFGPGTRLTVL.

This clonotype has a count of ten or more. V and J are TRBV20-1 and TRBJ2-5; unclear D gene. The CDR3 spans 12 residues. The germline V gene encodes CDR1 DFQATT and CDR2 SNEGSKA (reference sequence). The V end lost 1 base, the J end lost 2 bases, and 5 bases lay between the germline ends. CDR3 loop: CSARGSQETQYF. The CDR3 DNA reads TGCAGTGCTAGAGGGTCTCAAGAGACCCAGTACTTC.